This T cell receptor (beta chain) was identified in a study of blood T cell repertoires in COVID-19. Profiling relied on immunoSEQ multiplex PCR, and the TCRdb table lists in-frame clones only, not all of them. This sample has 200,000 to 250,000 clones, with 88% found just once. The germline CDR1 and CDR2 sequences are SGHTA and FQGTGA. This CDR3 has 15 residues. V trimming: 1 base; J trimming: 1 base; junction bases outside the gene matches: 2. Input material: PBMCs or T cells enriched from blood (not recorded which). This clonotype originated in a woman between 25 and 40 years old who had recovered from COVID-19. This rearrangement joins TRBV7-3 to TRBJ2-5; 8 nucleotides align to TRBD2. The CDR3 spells CASSLNGGVQETQYF. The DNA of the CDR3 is TGTGCCAGCAGCTTAAACGGGGGGGTCCAAGAGACCCAGTACTTC.